The 29 T cell receptor beta chains below all came from one sample that was sequenced in a study of metastatic and nonmetastatic thyroid tumors. TCRdb redid the clone calls on the PCR reads using MiXCR. The data hold about 22,000 clones, with roughly 18% observed a single time. Patients underwent thyroid surgery, and none had received any treatment before it. The specimen was adjacent normal tissue. The receptor set was obtained from a male donor with papillary thyroid cancer or a benign thyroid nodule (not recorded which). Some clones in this sample may be carry-over from other donors' samples.

This clone was seen at least ten times. The V call is TRBV5-8, the J call TRBJ1-1, with D tentatively TRBD1 (6 bases). The V end was cut by 5 bases, the J end by 6 bases, with 14 bases between. Germline V gene data show CDR1 as SGHTS and CDR2 as YDEGEE. The CDR3 extends over 13 amino acids. CDR3 DNA: TGTGCCAGCAGGGAGAGGGGGGTAGCTGAAGCTTTCTTT. The encoded protein is CASRERGVAEAFF. The full variable domain, completed using reference TRBV5-8 and TRBJ1-1, is EAGVTQSPTHLIKTRGQQATLRCSPISGHTSVYWYQQALGLGLQFLLWYDEGEERNRGNFPPRFSGRQFPNYSSELNVNALELEDSALYLCASRERGVAEAFFGQGTRLTVV.

This clone appeared many times. This chain uses TRBV7-8 with TRBJ1-5; tentatively, D is TRBD1 (6 bases). Germline-derived CDR1 and CDR2 are SGHVS and FQNEAQ. The CDR3 loop spans 16 amino acids. V lost 2 bases to trimming and J lost 5 bases, with 16 bases between them. CDR3 DNA sequence: TGTGCCAGCAGCTTAAGTGGGGGCAGGCTAGATCAGCCCCAGCATTTT. This translates into CASSLSGGRLDQPQHF.

The chain recombines TRBV25-1 with TRBJ2-7; 7 bases map to TRBD2. The CDR3 has 20 residues. Trimming at V came to 8 bases and at J to 0 bases, leaving 25 bases not matched to a gene. Germline CDR1 MGHDK, CDR2 SYGVNS. The CDR3 nucleotides read TGTGCCAGCCCTGGCACCGTACGCACTAGCCGTCGGGGGGTCTCCTACGAGCAGTACTTC. This translates into CASPGTVRTSRRGVSYEQYF.

By share of the sample, this clone is medium-sized (0.01 to 0.1%). The V gene is TRBV28, the J gene TRBJ1-5; possible D gene TRBD1, 5 bases. In germline, CDR1 is MDHEN, CDR2 SYDVKM. Trimming took 3 bases from V and 3 from J, leaving 9 bases between them. The CDR3 runs 14 residues. CDR3 nucleotide sequence: TGTGCCAGCAGTTTCGAGGGGCCCAATCAGCCCCAGCATTTT. This gives the protein CASSFEGPNQPQHF.

This clone was observed a handful of times. Compared with germline, one end of the junction differs, possibly owing to a read error. V usage is TRBV6-4 and J usage is TRBJ1-6, with D hard to call. CDR3 length: 16 residues. Germline CDR1 MRHNA, CDR2 SNTAGT. Here the CDR3 reads CASSYSCGPLPSPLHF. In DNA form, the CDR3 reads TGTGCCAGCAGTTACTCATGCGGGCCCCTGCCATCACCCCTCCACTTT.

In this sample, this clone turned up many times. This chain links TRBV5-1 with TRBJ2-6; D is unclear. Germline lookup yields CDR1 SGHRS and CDR2 YFSETQ. There are 16 residues in the CDR3. V shed 0 bases and J shed 0 bases, with 7 bases lying between them. CDR3 DNA sequence: TGCGCCAGCAGCTTGGGTCAGACCTCTGGGGCCAACGTCCTGACTTTC. Its protein is CASSLGQTSGANVLTF.

To note about this clone: This CDR3 is also generated by other DNA sequences in the sample. The chain couples TRBV28 to TRBJ1-2; possible D gene TRBD1, 6 bases. Germline CDR1 and CDR2: MDHEN and SYDVKM. The CDR3 totals 13 residues. The V gene lost 4 bases and the J gene lost 5 bases, with 11 bases spanning the gap. The CDR3 sequence is CASSSTGWYGYTF. CDR3 coding DNA: TGTGCCAGCAGTTCAACAGGGTGGTATGGCTACACCTTC.

This clone was detected ten times or more. V gene TRBV20-1 combines with J gene TRBJ1-2, with 7 nucleotides matching TRBD1. Germline values: CDR1 DFQATT, CDR2 SNEGSKA (reference sequence). This CDR3 has 14 residues. The V gene end was trimmed by 3 bases and the J gene end by 7 bases; junction bases not matched to a gene: 11. The CDR3 reads CSARDQQGRGGYTF. CDR3 nucleotide sequence: TGCAGTGCTAGGGATCAACAGGGGCGTGGTGGCTACACCTTC.

A remark on this clone: Possible read error: a much larger clone is one base away. V and J are TRBV29-1 and TRBJ2-5; 8 bases match TRBD1. Germline assignment: CDR1 SQVTM and CDR2 ANQGSEA. The V gene end was trimmed by 3 bases and the J gene end by 2 bases; junction bases not matched to a gene: 5. This CDR3 has 14 residues. CDR3 bases: TGCAGCGTTGACCCGACAGGGGAGCAAGAGACCCAGTACTTC. Its protein is CSVDPTGEQETQYF.

Relative to its sample, this clone is medium-sized. The gene calls are TRBV27 and TRBJ1-6; 8 nucleotides agree with TRBD1. The trim removed 6 bases at V and 6 bases at J, leaving 13 bases unmatched. The CDR3 is 17 amino acids. Germline V gene data show CDR1 as MNHEY and CDR2 as SMNVEV (reference sequence). CDR3 sequence (DNA): TGTGCCAGCAGACCCGGGGAAGGACAGGGAACTAATTCACCCCTCCACTTT. The encoded protein is CASRPGEGQGTNSPLHF.

The CDR3 loop reads CASSQDAAGGPRREQYV. For the CDR3, the DNA is TGTGCCAGCAGCCAAGATGCAGCGGGAGGACCTCGGCGCGAGCAGTACGTT. This chain uses TRBV14 with TRBJ2-7; 9 bases align to TRBD2. The CDR3 totals 17 residues. Germline CDR1 is SGHDN and CDR2 is FVKESK.

This clone was seen many times. Other DNA sequences from this sample encode an identical CDR3 as well. J is TRBJ1-2 and V is TRBV2; D is perhaps TRBD1 (5 bases). Trimming left V 7 bases short and J 3 bases short, with 15 bases between. CDR3 size: 14 residues. Germline lookup yields CDR1 SNHLY and CDR2 FYNNEI. CDR3 nucleotides: TGTGCCAGCATTCTCGGGGCGGGGGACTATGGCTACACCTTC. It specifies CASILGAGDYGYTF.

As concerns this clone: Relative to the germline gene, one junction end is altered; a read error may explain this. The gene calls are TRBV6-5 and TRBJ2-3; 7 bases align to TRBD2. The CDR3 has 18 residues. Germline loops: CDR1 MNHEY, CDR2 SVGAGI. This CDR3 is CARSYAPLAATSTDTQYF. CDR3 nucleotides: TGTGCCAGGAGTTACGCGCCTCTAGCGGCGACTAGCACAGATACGCAGTATTTT.

This clone was seen a few times. A much larger clone differs by one base, so this may be a read error. The rearrangement links TRBV4-1 to TRBJ2-1, with a possible D match to TRBD2 (7 bases). The CDR3 runs 17 residues. Germline CDR1 MGHRA, CDR2 YSYEKL. Trimming took off 4 bases at V and 7 bases at J, with 23 bases between the two ends. CDR3 sequence reads: CASSPPGGPLGSNEQFF. In DNA form, the CDR3 reads TGCGCCAGCAGCCCACCCGGGGGGCCCCTTGGGTCAAATGAGCAGTTCTTC.

This clone has ten or more counts. The rearrangement uses TRBV19 and TRBJ1-3; no reliable D call. The CDR3 consists of 14 residues. The germline gives CDR1 LNHDA, CDR2 SQIVND (reference sequence). The V end was cut by 8 bases, the J end by 0 bases, with 11 bases between. Here the CDR3 reads CASRLTSSGNTIYF. DNA for the CDR3: TGTGCCAGTCGTCTCACTTCCTCTGGAAACACCATATATTTT.

By its share, this clone is medium-sized. The J gene is TRBJ2-2, the V gene TRBV7-3; the match to TRBD2 covers 13 bases. CDR1 is SGHTA and CDR2 is FQGTGA in the germline V gene. J was trimmed by 4 bases and V by 8 bases; bases with no gene match: 1. The CDR3 consists of 14 residues. This chain's CDR3 is CASGTSGATGELFF. DNA for the CDR3: TGTGCCAGCGGGACTAGCGGGGCCACCGGGGAGCTGTTTTTT.

In its sample, this clone was seen many times. The V and J genes are TRBV15 and TRBJ2-1; D not certain. CDR1 is LNHNV, CDR2 YYDKDF, per germline (reference sequence). The CDR3 spans 12 residues. The V and J ends lost 1 base and 12 bases respectively, with 10 bases between them. In DNA, the CDR3 is TGTGCCACCAGCAGAGCCGGGCGGTCGCAGTTCTTC. Translation: CATSRAGRSQFF.

This chain joins TRBV20-1 and TRBJ1-1; D may be TRBD1 (6 bases). CDR1 and CDR2 (germline): DFQATT, SNEGSKA (reference sequence). The CDR3 covers 11 residues. Between the trimmed V and J ends, which lost 8 bases and 4 bases, there was a span of 11 bases. This chain's CDR3 is CSTWGRTEAFF. In DNA form, the CDR3 reads TGCAGTACATGGGGGCGCACTGAAGCTTTCTTT.

This clone showed up many times. V gene TRBV18 combines with J gene TRBJ1-3; D remains unclear. Germline V gene lookup returns CDR1 KGHSH and CDR2 LQKENI. V was cut by 4 bases and J by 0 bases, with 7 bases left in between. The CDR3 is made up of 14 amino acids. In DNA form, the CDR3 reads TGTGCCAGCTCACGGACGGACTCTGGAAACACCATATATTTT. Translating it yields CASSRTDSGNTIYF.

Details on this clone: Other DNA variants within this sample encode the same CDR3. The chain employs TRBV30 and TRBJ2-7, with 7 bases fitting TRBD1. This CDR3 is built from 14 residues. Germline-derived CDR1 and CDR2 are GTSNPN and SVGIG (reference sequence). V trimming: 0 bases; J trimming: 2 bases; junction bases outside the gene matches: 4. CDR3 loop: CAWSVSGTAYEQYF. The DNA for the CDR3 is TGTGCCTGGAGTGTCTCCGGGACAGCCTACGAGCAGTACTTC.

A few counts support this clone. The chain links TRBV6-2 or TRBV6-3 to TRBJ1-1; the D is unclear. The CDR3 covers 14 residues. Germline V CDR1 and CDR2: MNHEY, SVGEGT. V was pared by 6 bases and J by 1 base, with 12 bases between. The CDR3: CASRRSGWNTEAFF. The CDR3, as DNA: TGTGCCAGCAGGCGGTCGGGGTGGAACACTGAAGCTTTCTTT.

This clone came up many times. This chain uses TRBV27 with TRBJ2-3, with D unclear. The V and J ends lost 6 bases and 6 bases respectively, with 19 bases between them. Germline V gene sequence: CDR1 MNHEY, CDR2 SMNVEV (reference sequence). The CDR3 is made up of 15 amino acids. The CDR3 loop is CASSNVWATRDTQYF. The CDR3 nucleotides are TGTGCCAGCAGCAATGTCTGGGCCACGCGGGATACGCAGTATTTT.

This clone was observed a handful of times. This may be a read error: a much more frequent sequence differs by one nucleotide. V usage is TRBV7-9 and J usage is TRBJ1-1; D might be TRBD1 (6 bases). Per germline, CDR1 SEHNR and CDR2 FQNEAQ (reference sequence). The CDR3 contains 15 residues. The CDR3 here is CASSYLGGKGTIAFF. In nucleotides, the CDR3 is TGCGCCAGCAGCTACCTAGGGGGAAAGGGTACAATAGCTTTCTTT.

This clone was detected ten times or more. The V and J genes are TRBV9 and TRBJ2-5; 12 bases align to TRBD2. V trimming: 4 bases; J trimming: 2 bases; junction bases outside the gene matches: 3. Per germline, CDR1 SGDLS and CDR2 YYNGEE. This CDR3 comprises 15 residues. The CDR3 sequence: CASSPTSGGQETQYF. The CDR3 DNA follows: TGTGCCAGCAGCCCTACTAGCGGGGGGCAAGAGACCCAGTACTTC. Looking up the rest from reference TRBV9 and TRBJ2-5 gives the full variable domain: DSGVTQTPKHLITATGQRVTLRCSPRSGDLSVYWYQQSLDQGLQFLIQYYNGEERAKGNILERFSAQQFPDLHSELNLSSLELGDSALYFCASSPTSGGQETQYFGPGTRLLVL.

A remark on this clone: Possible read error: a much larger clone is one base away. V is TRBV13 and J is TRBJ2-3; D not certain. V dropped 4 bases and J dropped 0 bases, with 11 bases sitting between them. The germline V gene encodes CDR1 PRHDT and CDR2 FYEKMQ (reference sequence). The CDR3 extends over 15 amino acids. CDR3 nucleotide sequence: TGTGCCAGCAGCTCCAGTACAATAAGCACAGATACGCAGTATTTT. This encodes CASSSSTISTDTQYF.

This clone was counted many times. The chain uses TRBV24-1 and TRBJ2-3, with D possibly TRBD2 on 6 matching bases. Trimming took 9 bases from V and 6 from J, leaving 18 bases between them. Germline-derived CDR1 and CDR2 are KGHDR and SFDVKD. The CDR3 loop spans 14 amino acids. For the CDR3, the DNA is TGTGCCACCCAAGGTGGCGGGATAGAGGATACGCAGTATTTT. Residues: CATQGGGIEDTQYF.

This clone was observed at least ten times. V usage is TRBV6-1 and J usage is TRBJ1-1, with D possibly being TRBD1 (5 bases). The CDR3 contains 11 residues. CDR1 MNHNS and CDR2 SASEGT come from the germline V gene. V lost 10 bases to trimming and J lost 7 bases, with 13 bases between them. The CDR3 protein is CATRVGGEAFF. As DNA, the CDR3 is TGTGCCACCCGGGTGGGGGGTGAAGCTTTCTTT.

By sample share, this clone is medium-sized. V is TRBV12-3 or TRBV12-4 and J is TRBJ2-1; D call uncertain. V was trimmed by 3 bases and J by 0 bases, leaving 6 bases between them. The CDR3 is 14 residues long. CDR3 amino acids: CASSFTSSYNEQFF. The CDR3 region has the DNA TGTGCCAGCAGTTTCACGAGCTCCTACAATGAGCAGTTCTTC.

The chain carries TRBV7-9 and TRBJ2-1, with 7 bases identical to TRBD2. CDR3 size: 14 residues. The V segment lost 3 bases and the J segment 6 bases; nucleotides outside the gene matches: 5. Per germline, CDR1 SEHNR and CDR2 FQNEAQ (reference sequence). DNA for the CDR3: TGTGCCAGCAGCTTTCGTGGCGGGGGCAATGAGCAGTTCTTC. Its translation is CASSFRGGGNEQFF. The full variable domain, with the rest looked up from reference TRBV7-9 and TRBJ2-1, is DTGVSQNPRHKITKRGQNVTFRCDPISEHNRLYWYRQTLGQGPEFLTYFQNEAQLEKSRLLSDRFSAERPKGSFSTLEIQRTEQGDSAMYLCASSFRGGGNEQFFGPGTRLTVL.